These T cell receptor beta chains were read from a single sample in a study of T-cell reconstitution after alpha-beta-depleted transplantation in children. MiXCR was run by TCRdb on the PCR reads, yielding one entry per CDR3 protein. The sample contains under 100,000 distinct CDR3 sequences, 15% to 17% of which appear only once. The sequenced sample was PBMCs, mostly from graft donor cells, obtained 180 days after TCRalphabeta/CD19-depleted stem cell transplant. These receptors all come from a male patient aged 2 to 9 who had a stem cell transplant for acute lymphoblastic leukemia, so the T cells may come from the graft donor. Each CDR3 is given with its conserved first and last residue. D genes are given only for firm matches. The listing skips clone size in some rows; elsewhere it reads once, few, many or a size class.

clone size	J gene	V gene	D gene	CDR3 length	CDR3 protein	CDR3 DNA
many	TRBJ2-7	TRBV4-1	-	15	CASSQDAGPSYEQYF	TGCGCCAGCAGCCAAGATGCAGGGCCCTCCTACGAGCAGTACTTC
-	TRBJ2-7	TRBV20-1	TRBD2	17	CSAARGLAGSISYEQYF	TGCAGTGCCGCACGGGGACTAGCGGGTTCTATCTCCTACGAGCAGTACTTC
-	TRBJ1-3	TRBV7-2	-	13	CASSFLGGDTIYF	TGTGCCAGCAGCTTTTTGGGGGGGGACACCATATATTTT
-	TRBJ2-6	TRBV3-1	-	15	CASSPDWSGANVLTF	TGTGCCAGCAGCCCCGACTGGTCTGGGGCCAACGTCCTGACTTTC
-	TRBJ2-5	TRBV10-3	-	13	CAISRDTEETQYF	TGTGCCATCAGCCGGGACACCGAAGAGACCCAGTACTTC
-	TRBJ1-5	TRBV20-1	-	14	CSARPWNSNQPQHF	TGCAGTGCTAGACCCTGGAATAGCAATCAGCCCCAGCATTTT
few	TRBJ2-3	TRBV6-5	-	15	CASSYGRGAKDTQYF	TGTGCCAGCAGTTATGGTAGAGGGGCGAAAGATACGCAGTATTTT
-	TRBJ1-1	TRBV27	-	14	CASRTQGWGTEAFF	TGTGCCAGCAGAACACAGGGCTGGGGCACTGAAGCTTTCTTT
few	TRBJ2-1	TRBV4-1	TRBD2	16	CASSQFVGGADNEQFF	TGCGCCAGCAGCCAATTTGTCGGGGGGGCGGACAATGAGCAGTTCTTC
many	TRBJ2-2	TRBV7-6	-	15	CASSLQLPGTGELFF	TGTGCCAGCAGCCTACAGTTGCCGGGCACCGGGGAGCTGTTTTTT
once	TRBJ2-2	TRBV29-1	-	14	CSVGGGSDTGELFF	TGCAGCGTTGGAGGGGGATCGGACACCGGGGAGCTGTTTTTT
many	TRBJ1-2	TRBV27	TRBD1	13	CASSPDRDYGYTF	TGTGCCAGCAGTCCGGACAGGGACTATGGCTACACCTTC
-	TRBJ1-1	TRBV5-1	TRBD1	12	CASSSDRGSAFF	TGCGCCAGCAGCTCCGACAGGGGCTCGGCTTTCTTT
-	TRBJ1-1	TRBV2	-	14	CASSQDTVNTEAFF	TGTGCCAGCAGTCAGGACACCGTGAACACTGAAGCTTTCTTT
once	TRBJ2-7	TRBV27	TRBD1	13	CASSLPDRVEQYF	TGTGCCAGCAGCCTTCCTGACAGGGTCGAGCAGTACTTC
many	TRBJ2-3	TRBV10-2	TRBD1	15	CASSEWTGSTDTQYF	TGCGCCAGCAGTGAGTGGACAGGGAGCACAGATACGCAGTATTTT
-	TRBJ2-4	TRBV21-1	-	16	CASVAQLVVAKNIQYF	TGTGCCAGCGTAGCCCAGTTGGTAGTAGCCAAAAACATTCAGTACTTC
few	TRBJ2-7	TRBV9	-	9	CASESEQYF	TGTGCCAGCGAGAGCGAGCAGTACTTC
few	TRBJ2-7	TRBV20-1	TRBD1	14	CSARDMGQGYEQYF	TGCAGTGCTAGAGATATGGGACAGGGCTACGAGCAGTACTTC
few	TRBJ1-6	TRBV5-1	-	16	CASSLANAGPSSPLHF	TGCGCCAGCAGCTTGGCCAACGCAGGGCCCAGTTCACCCCTCCACTTT
many	TRBJ2-1	TRBV20-1	TRBD2	15	CSARDLAGVYNEQFF	TGCAGTGCTAGAGATCTAGCGGGGGTATACAATGAGCAGTTCTTC
-	TRBJ1-3	TRBV6-1	-	16	CASSAGLSISGNTIYF	TGTGCCAGCAGTGCCGGGTTGTCCATCTCTGGAAACACCATATATTTT
-	TRBJ2-5	TRBV24-1	TRBD1	18	CATSDPGGQGRGGETQYF	TGTGCCACCAGTGATCCCGGGGGACAGGGACGTGGAGGGGAGACCCAGTACTTC
-	TRBJ2-7	TRBV7-9	-	14	CASTRVDGVYEQYF	TGTGCCAGCACCCGAGTGGACGGAGTCTACGAGCAGTACTTC
many	TRBJ1-2	TRBV10-2	TRBD1	13	CASSSDRGYGYTF	TGCGCCAGCAGCTCCGACAGGGGGTATGGCTACACCTTC
many	TRBJ2-3	TRBV7-4	-	12	CASSFHSDTQYF	TGTGCCAGCAGCTTCCACTCAGATACGCAGTATTTT
few	TRBJ1-2	TRBV5-5	TRBD1	11	CASSLRTGSTF	TGTGCCAGCAGCTTGAGGACAGGGAGCACCTTC